Below, 28 T cell receptor beta chains from the same sample are listed, as sequenced in a study of human T cells and chemical hapten exposure. MiXCR, applied by TCRdb to the RACE reads, yields one record per CDR3 protein. The sample lists 180,000 or so distinct CDR3 sequences, about a fifth occurring once. Time point here: patch test 1, 2 weeks after DPC sensitization. Treatment here: therapeutic diphenylcyclopropenone sensitization with weekly scalp DPC. The sample consisted of whole blood, taken in connection with sensitization to the hapten diphenylcyclopropenone (DPC). The source of these receptors is a woman between 50 and 59 years old with alopecia areata. Some clones in this sample may be carry-over from other donors' samples.

This clonotype occurred a few times. The chain has TRBV11-2 and TRBJ1-4; D not resolved. V was shortened by 1 base and J by 0 bases, with 15 bases between the two germline ends. From germline, CDR1 is SGHAT and CDR2 FQNNGV. The CDR3 extends over 18 amino acids. This CDR3 reads CASSLGSVGVATNEKLFF. The CDR3 nucleotides are TGTGCCAGCAGCTTAGGGTCGGTCGGCGTCGCAACTAATGAAAAACTGTTTTTT.

This chain uses TRBV5-4 with TRBJ1-2; D remains ambiguous. CDR1 and CDR2 from the germline V gene are SGHNT and YYREEE (reference sequence). V was cut by 4 bases and J by 4 bases, with 14 bases left in between. The CDR3 runs to 14 residues. DNA of the CDR3: TGTGCCAGCAGCCCCAGGACGGCCTCCTATGGCTACACCTTC. This gives the protein CASSPRTASYGYTF.

This clonotype showed up many times. The V and J genes are TRBV29-1 and TRBJ2-7; possibly TRBD2 for D (5 bases). The CDR3 runs to 14 residues. The germline V gene has CDR1 SQVTM and CDR2 ANQGSEA. Trimming stripped 6 bases from V and 8 bases from J, with 23 bases between. CDR3 nucleotides: TGCAGCGTCCTTGCCCAATCCGAGGGCGGTAAGCAGTACTTC. It yields the protein CSVLAQSEGGKQYF.

This clonotype appeared many times. The chain is built from TRBV20-1 and TRBJ2-7; D perhaps matches TRBD2 (5 bases). CDR1 is DFQATT and CDR2 is SNEGSKA in the germline V gene (reference sequence). This CDR3 has 13 residues. V lost 5 bases, J lost 6 bases, and 17 bases lay in between. The DNA for the CDR3 is TGCAGTGCTGCCCGGACTGTTACGGTCGAGCAGTACTTC. The encoded protein is CSAARTVTVEQYF.

This clonotype has just a few counts. The chain employs TRBV29-1 and TRBJ2-5, with D unresolved. Germline CDR1 SQVTM, CDR2 ANQGSEA. Trimming took 0 bases from V and 4 from J, leaving 3 bases between them. The CDR3 loop spans 11 amino acids. The CDR3 sequence: CSVEDPETQYF. CDR3 bases: TGCAGCGTTGAAGATCCAGAGACCCAGTACTTC.

V gene TRBV2 combines with J gene TRBJ2-2, with 7 bases fitting TRBD2. Germline CDR1 is SNHLY and CDR2 is FYNNEI. V shed 5 bases and J 8 bases; nucleotides not matched to a gene: 14. The CDR3 length is 16 residues. Here the CDR3 DNA reads TGTGCCAGCAGTTTAACAAGCGGGACTACCTCGGGGGAGCTGTTTTTT. Translated: CASSLTSGTTSGELFF.

This chain connects TRBV27 to TRBJ1-1; TRBD1 matches 8 bases. Germline loops: CDR1 MNHEY, CDR2 SMNVEV (reference sequence). With 2 bases clipped from V and 0 bases from J, the junction kept 5 bases outside the gene matches. The CDR3 length is 16 residues. Written as DNA, the CDR3 is TGTGCCAGCAGTTTAGTGCAGGGGGCCCTGAACACTGAAGCTTTCTTT. Protein sequence: CASSLVQGALNTEAFF.

This clonotype appeared a few times. The chain uses TRBV2 and TRBJ1-1, with TRBD1 as a possible D gene (6 bases). Germline lookup yields CDR1 SNHLY and CDR2 FYNNEI. Trimming shortened V by 1 base and J by 1 base, and 10 bases separated the two germline ends. The CDR3 totals 15 residues. The CDR3 coding sequence is TGTGCCAGCAGTGAAGGGGGGGCATGGAACACTGAAGCTTTCTTT. This gives the protein CASSEGGAWNTEAFF. Complete variable domain (other parts from reference TRBV2 and TRBJ1-1): EPEVTQTPSHQVTQMGQEVILRCVPISNHLYFYWYRQILGQKVEFLVSFYNNEISEKSEIFDDQFSVERPDGSNFTLKIRSTKLEDSAMYFCASSEGGAWNTEAFFGQGTRLTVV.

The J gene is TRBJ2-3, the V gene TRBV5-1, with D unclear. The CDR3 runs 14 residues. Looked up from germline, CDR1 is SGHRS and CDR2 is YFSETQ. V lost 3 bases and J lost 1, with 9 bases in between. DNA for the CDR3: TGCGCCAGCAGCTGGGTGCAGGGCACAGATACGCAGTATTTT. It yields the protein CASSWVQGTDTQYF.

This clonotype has just a few counts. V gene TRBV6-5 combines with J gene TRBJ1-5; 8 bases are a match to TRBD1. CDR3 length: 14 residues. V dropped 5 bases and J dropped 7; count of bases not matched to a gene: 7. Germline CDR1 reads MNHEY; CDR2 reads SVGAGI. CDR3 amino acids: CASSLGQGHQPQHF. CDR3 sequence (DNA): TGTGCCAGCAGTCTAGGACAGGGCCACCAGCCCCAGCATTTT.

V usage is TRBV5-6 and J usage is TRBJ2-4, with D unresolved. Per germline, CDR1 SGHDT and CDR2 YYEEEE. The CDR3 is 13 residues long. Trimming took off 0 bases at V and 5 bases at J, with 6 bases between the two ends. CDR3 DNA sequence: TGTGCCAGCAGCTTGGGAGCTGAAAACATTCAGTACTTC. Protein sequence: CASSLGAENIQYF.

The rearrangement links TRBV29-1 to TRBJ2-7; 10 nucleotides match TRBD2. The CDR3 has 13 amino acids. Germline loops: CDR1 SQVTM, CDR2 ANQGSEA. Trimming at V came to 5 bases and at J to 2 bases, leaving 3 bases not matched to a gene. Here the CDR3 DNA reads TGCAGCGTTCGGACTAGCGGACCCTACGAGCAGTACTTC. It codes for CSVRTSGPYEQYF.

This clonotype has just a few counts. V and J are TRBV24-1 and TRBJ2-1; TRBD1 agrees at 7 bases. This CDR3 region has 15 residues. After removal of 0 bases from V and 5 bases from J, the junction contained 3 bases not matched to a gene. Germline CDR1 is KGHDR and CDR2 is SFDVKD. The CDR3 nucleotides read TGTGCCACCAGTGATTTGGGGACAGCGAACAATGAGCAGTTCTTC. Translated, it gives CATSDLGTANNEQFF.

V and J are TRBV27 and TRBJ2-5; tentative D call: TRBD1 (5 bases). V lost 4 bases and J 6 bases, leaving 18 bases between the germline ends. This CDR3 region has 15 residues. Germline loops: CDR1 MNHEY, CDR2 SMNVEV (reference sequence). The CDR3 DNA follows: TGTGCCAGCAGTTCCCTTCGGGCAGGGCGAAAGACCCAGTACTTC. Translating gives CASSSLRAGRKTQYF.

In this sample, this clonotype turned up a few times. The chain uses TRBV29-1 and TRBJ1-3, with D unresolved. Germline values: CDR1 SQVTM, CDR2 ANQGSEA. V lost 1 base and J lost 0, with 1 base in between. The CDR3 extends over 12 amino acids. The CDR3 reads CSVEASGNTIYF. In DNA form, the CDR3 reads TGCAGCGTTGAAGCCTCTGGAAACACCATATATTTT.

For this clonotype: A much larger clone lies a single base off, so this may be a read error. V and J are TRBV7-9 and TRBJ2-1, with 12 bases lining up with TRBD2. Germline lookup yields CDR1 SEHNR and CDR2 FQNEAQ (reference sequence). Unmatched junction bases numbered 3, after V lost 5 bases and J lost 4 bases. CDR3 size: 15 residues. The CDR3: CASSPTSGRYNEQFF. CDR3 in DNA: TGTGCCAGCAGCCCGACTAGCGGGAGATACAATGAGCAGTTCTTC.

The rearrangement uses TRBV5-1 and TRBJ1-2; 9 bases align to TRBD1. From germline, CDR1 is SGHRS and CDR2 YFSETQ. This CDR3 spans 14 amino acids. Unmatched junction bases numbered 4, after V lost 4 bases and J lost 3 bases. The CDR3 nucleotides read TGCGCCAGCAGCAAAACAGGGGGCGACTATGGCTACACCTTC. Translated, it gives CASSKTGGDYGYTF.

This clonotype has just a few counts. The rearrangement uses TRBV18 and TRBJ2-3; the match to TRBD1 covers 9 bases. This CDR3 spans 17 amino acids. Germline CDR1 reads KGHSH; CDR2 reads LQKENI. V was pared by 3 bases and J by 4 bases, with 11 bases of the junction left unmatched. The CDR3 sequence: CASSPEGTGLNADTQYF. The CDR3 DNA reads TGTGCCAGCTCACCTGAGGGGACAGGGCTAAACGCAGATACGCAGTATTTT.

J is TRBJ2-7 and V is TRBV3-1; no clear D. CDR1 and CDR2 (germline): LGHDT, YNNKEL (reference sequence). The CDR3 length is 16 residues. V was clipped by 4 bases and J by 1 base, with 17 bases between them. CDR3 DNA: TGTGCCAGCAGCCCCCAGGACCGACGGATTTCCTACGAGCAGTACTTC. This encodes CASSPQDRRISYEQYF.

The chain employs TRBV6-2 or TRBV6-3 and TRBJ2-1; no firm D call. This CDR3 has 11 amino acids. CDR1 is MNHEY, CDR2 SVGEGT, per germline. Trimming removed 5 bases at V and 4 bases at J, with 3 bases between. CDR3 DNA: TGTGCCAGCAGTCCATACAATGAGCAGTTCTTC. The encoded protein is CASSPYNEQFF.

The chain has TRBV19 and TRBJ1-1; tentative D call: TRBD1 (5 bases). CDR1 is LNHDA and CDR2 is SQIVND in the germline V gene (reference sequence). The ends were cut back, 0 bases at V and 0 bases at J, with 5 bases in the middle. This CDR3 region has 14 residues. DNA for the CDR3: TGTGCCAGTAGTATAGACAGGGTGAACACTGAAGCTTTCTTT. It specifies CASSIDRVNTEAFF.

J is TRBJ2-7 and V is TRBV9; D is perhaps TRBD1 (6 bases). This CDR3 comprises 13 residues. Per germline, CDR1 SGDLS and CDR2 YYNGEE. Trimming removed 3 bases from V and 6 bases from J, with 13 bases in between. CDR3 DNA: TGTGCCAGCAGCGGGACAGCTCGAGGCGAGCAGTACTTC. Encoded protein: CASSGTARGEQYF.

The table lists this clonotype with many counts. The chain employs TRBV3-1 and TRBJ1-5; D call uncertain. The length of the CDR3 is 17 residues. Trimming removed 4 bases from V and 0 bases from J, with 16 bases in between. Per germline, CDR1 LGHDT and CDR2 YNNKEL (reference sequence). The CDR3 protein is CASSPPKRLPSNQPQHF. The CDR3 nucleotides read TGTGCCAGCAGCCCCCCGAAGAGACTACCTAGCAATCAGCCCCAGCATTTT.

This clonotype was seen ten or more times. The V and J genes are TRBV5-1 and TRBJ2-2; D might be TRBD1 (6 bases). Trimming pared 2 bases from V and 0 bases from J, leaving 8 bases between. In germline, CDR1 is SGHRS, CDR2 YFSETQ. The CDR3 is made up of 15 amino acids. The DNA for the CDR3 is TGCGCCAGCAGCTTTAGGACAGCGAACACCGGGGAGCTGTTTTTT. Translation gives CASSFRTANTGELFF.

This chain links TRBV9 with TRBJ1-2; D is unresolved. Trimming pared 1 base from V and 0 bases from J, leaving 10 bases between. The CDR3 has 15 amino acids. CDR1 is SGDLS and CDR2 is YYNGEE in the germline V gene. The CDR3 nucleotides are TGTGCCAGCAGCGTATTTGACGAGGCTAACTATGGCTACACCTTC. It translates to CASSVFDEANYGYTF.

The chain is built from TRBV12-3 or TRBV12-4 and TRBJ2-3, with D tentatively TRBD2 (5 bases). CDR3 length: 16 residues. V was cut by 6 bases and J by 0 bases, with 16 bases left in between. This CDR3 reads CASSRRLEVSTDTQYF. CDR3 nucleotides: TGTGCCAGCAGCCGCCGACTGGAGGTTAGCACAGATACGCAGTATTTT.

This rearrangement joins TRBV12-3 or TRBV12-4 to TRBJ1-5; no definite D call. The CDR3 extends over 14 amino acids. V lost 5 bases and J lost 10, with 18 bases in between. CDR3 sequence: CASSGSGVTGPQHF. CDR3 in DNA: TGTGCCAGCAGTGGTAGTGGGGTAACTGGTCCCCAGCATTTT.

J is TRBJ2-2 and V is TRBV10-3; no firm D call. There are 12 residues in the CDR3. The germline gives CDR1 ENHRY, CDR2 SYGVKD. The V and J ends lost 6 bases and 5 bases respectively, with 7 bases between them. The CDR3 loop is CAIRVLTGELFF. The CDR3, as DNA: TGTGCCATCAGGGTATTAACCGGGGAGCTGTTTTTT.